The clone carrying this T cell receptor beta chain was picked up many times. Its antigen is undetermined. This sample was included in a study of early T cells in non-severe SARS-CoV-2 infection. General observations from the study: Sequences matched to VDJdb favored anti-spike CD8 responses, while private and CD4 specificities were missed.

Germline loops: CDR1 SGDLS, CDR2 YYNGEE. The CDR3 contains 13 residues. V was shortened by 0 bases and J by 2 bases, with 4 bases between the two germline ends. Attachment of unique molecular identifiers was made to individual cDNA molecules. TCRdb processed the 5' RACE reads anew with MiXCR; each CDR3 protein has one entry. The sample gives about 50,000 distinct CDR3 sequences, approximately 8% of which show up once; approximately 4.4% is in the top ten. The TCR comes from an adult who was a healthcare worker with PCR-confirmed SARS-CoV-2 infection or an uninfected control (not recorded which). The chain combines TRBV9 with TRBJ2-3; D is ambiguous. Sequencing was performed on whole blood. This CDR3 is CASSVGFTDTQYF. The CDR3 DNA sequence: TGTGCCAGCAGCGTAGGGTTCACAGATACGCAGTATTTT.